This TCR beta chain was identified in a study of CD8 T cells in ankylosing spondylitis. Regarding the study as a whole: In ankylosing spondylitis patients, matched synovial fluid reportedly showed significant enrichment of disease-linked clones. Ankylosing spondylitis blood appeared to be characterized by a TCR beta motif of 8 or 9 highly homologous variants. Prior work had noted some motif variants in reactive arthritis blood and synovial fluid.

This clonotype has only a few counts. Its specificity is not known. V lost 4 bases to trimming and J lost 9 bases; unmatched junction nucleotides: 9. The germline V gene has CDR1 GTSNPN and CDR2 SVGIG (reference sequence). There are 13 residues in the CDR3. Making use of molecular barcodes, quantitative 5'-RACE generated TCR beta libraries. From the 5' RACE reads, TCRdb called clonotypes with MiXCR, one entry per CDR3 protein. This repertoire shows under 200,000 distinct CDR3 sequences, around a tenth found once; its top ten account for around 29%. This TCR was sampled from a male donor with ankylosing spondylitis or in good health (not recorded which). The chain uses TRBV30 and TRBJ2-1; TRBD2 aligns across 7 bases. The sample taken for sequencing was blood, either unsorted or a sorted T cell fraction (not recorded which). The CDR3 spells CAWKQGIAGEQFF. CDR3 nucleotides: TGTGCCTGGAAACAAGGGATAGCGGGTGAGCAGTTCTTC.